The T cell receptor beta chain described here comes from a study of T cell responses to AZD1222 COVID-19 vaccine. Study conclusions and caveats: The reported proportion of spike-specific TCRs targeting unmutated variant regions was nearly half. Of the AZD1222 recipients, only six were seropositive at baseline. The donor group comprised mostly white British people and more females; the analysis possibly underestimated clonal diversity.

Germline V lookup: CDR1 SGHTS, CDR2 YDEGEE. This CDR3 has 15 residues. With V trimmed by 4 bases and J by 2 bases, 4 bases remained unmatched. TCRdb's table, derived via immunoSEQ multiplex PCR, lists solely in-frame clones and lacks some. The repertoire holds more than 150,000 clones, with about 91% as singletons. Remarks on this clone: Its antigen is undetermined.

The source is an adult in good health. This chain joins TRBV5-8 and TRBJ1-4; 8 bases match TRBD1. The sample was peripheral blood, taken on day 0 of AZD1222 vaccination. The CDR3 protein is CASSRRGPTNEKLFF. The CDR3 bases are TGTGCCAGCAGCCGCAGGGGGCCGACTAATGAAAAACTGTTTTTT.